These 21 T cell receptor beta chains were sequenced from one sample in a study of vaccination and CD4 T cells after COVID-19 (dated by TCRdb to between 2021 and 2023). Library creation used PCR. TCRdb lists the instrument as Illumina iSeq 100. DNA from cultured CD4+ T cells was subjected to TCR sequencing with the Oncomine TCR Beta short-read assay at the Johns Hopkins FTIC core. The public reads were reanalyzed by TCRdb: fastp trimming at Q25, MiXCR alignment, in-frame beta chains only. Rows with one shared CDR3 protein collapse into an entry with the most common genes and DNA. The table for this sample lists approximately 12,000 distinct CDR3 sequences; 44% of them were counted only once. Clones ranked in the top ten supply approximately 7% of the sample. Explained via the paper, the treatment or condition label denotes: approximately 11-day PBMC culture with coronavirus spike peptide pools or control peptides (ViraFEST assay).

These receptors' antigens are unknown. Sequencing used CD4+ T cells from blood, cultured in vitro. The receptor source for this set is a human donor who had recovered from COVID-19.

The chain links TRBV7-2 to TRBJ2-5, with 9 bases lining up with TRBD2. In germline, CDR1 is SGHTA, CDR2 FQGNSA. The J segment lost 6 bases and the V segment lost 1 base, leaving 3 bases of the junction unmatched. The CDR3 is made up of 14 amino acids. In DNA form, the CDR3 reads TGTGCCAGCAGCTTAGGCGGGGGGGCGAAGACCCAGTACTTC. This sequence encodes CASSLGGGAKTQYF. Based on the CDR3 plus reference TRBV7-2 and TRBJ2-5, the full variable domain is GAGVSQSPSNKVTEKGKDVELRCDPISGHTALYWYRQSLGQGLEFLIYFQGNSAPDKSGLPSDRFSAERTGGSVSTLTIQRTQQEDSAVYLCASSLGGGAKTQYFGPGTRLLVL.

DNA for the CDR3: TGTGCCAGCAGCTCGGCCCCGTTGGGGGGCAGGACCACCTCAGCTAACTATGGCTACACCTTC. This gives the protein CASSSAPLGGRTTSANYGYTF. The chain combines TRBV7-2 with TRBJ1-2; a possible D gene is TRBD1 (6 bases). Looked up from germline, CDR1 is SGHTA and CDR2 is FQGNSA. This CDR3 region has 21 residues. With 4 bases removed from V and 0 bases from J, the gap between germline ends came to 30 bases. Supplemented by reference TRBV7-2 and TRBJ1-2, the full variable domain reads GAGVSQSPSNKVTEKGKDVELRCDPISGHTALYWYRQSLGQGLEFLIYFQGNSAPDKSGLPSDRFSAERTGGSVSTLTIQRTQQEDSAVYLCASSSAPLGGRTTSANYGYTFGSGTRLTVV.

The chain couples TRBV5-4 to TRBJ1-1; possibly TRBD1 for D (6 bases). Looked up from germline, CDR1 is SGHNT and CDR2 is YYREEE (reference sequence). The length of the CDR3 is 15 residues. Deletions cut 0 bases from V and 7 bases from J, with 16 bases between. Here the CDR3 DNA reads TGTGCCAGCAGCTTGGCCGGGGGGCACCACTTTGAAGCTTTCTTT. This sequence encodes CASSLAGGHHFEAFF.

Here the CDR3 DNA reads TGTGCCAGCAGCTTTAGTAGAGCCGGGGAGCTGTTTTTT. As protein: CASSFSRAGELFF. The chain employs TRBV7-2 and TRBJ2-2; no clear D gene. The CDR3 is 13 residues long. Germline V gives CDR1 SGHTA, CDR2 FQGNSA. Trimming cost V 3 bases and J 6 bases, with 8 bases left between them. The variable domain in full, with the rest retrieved from reference TRBV7-2 and TRBJ2-2, is GAGVSQSPSNKVTEKGKDVELRCDPISGHTALYWYRQSLGQGLEFLIYFQGNSAPDKSGLPSDRFSAERTGGSVSTLTIQRTQQEDSAVYLCASSFSRAGELFFGEGSRLTVL.

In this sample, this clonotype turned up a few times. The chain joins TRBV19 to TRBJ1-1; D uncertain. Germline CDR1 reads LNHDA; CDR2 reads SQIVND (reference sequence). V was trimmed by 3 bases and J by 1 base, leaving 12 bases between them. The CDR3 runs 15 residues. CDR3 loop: CASSIGRVPNTEAFF. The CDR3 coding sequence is TGTGCCAGTAGTATTGGGAGGGTGCCGAACACTGAAGCTTTCTTT.

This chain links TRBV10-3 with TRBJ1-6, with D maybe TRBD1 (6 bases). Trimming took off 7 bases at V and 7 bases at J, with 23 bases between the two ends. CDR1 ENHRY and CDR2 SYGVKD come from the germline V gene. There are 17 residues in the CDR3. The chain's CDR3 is CAIKASGGSNYNSPLHF. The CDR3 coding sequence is TGTGCCATCAAGGCTAGCGGGGGCTCTAATTACAATTCACCCCTCCACTTT.

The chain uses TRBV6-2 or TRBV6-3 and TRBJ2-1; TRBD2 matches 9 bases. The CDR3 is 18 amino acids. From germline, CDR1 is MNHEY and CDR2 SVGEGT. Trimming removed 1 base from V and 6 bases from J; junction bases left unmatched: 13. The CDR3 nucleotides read TGTGCCAGCAGTTACTGGCGGGGGGGCATCTCGTTCGGCAATGAGCAGTTCTTC. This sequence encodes CASSYWRGGISFGNEQFF.

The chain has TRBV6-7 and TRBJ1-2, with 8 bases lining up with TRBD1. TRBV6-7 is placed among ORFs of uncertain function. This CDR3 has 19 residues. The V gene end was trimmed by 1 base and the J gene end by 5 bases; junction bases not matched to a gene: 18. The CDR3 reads CASSYYTPGQVFWGYGYTF. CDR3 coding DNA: TGTGCCAGCAGTTACTACACCCCGGGACAGGTCTTCTGGGGATATGGCTACACCTTC.

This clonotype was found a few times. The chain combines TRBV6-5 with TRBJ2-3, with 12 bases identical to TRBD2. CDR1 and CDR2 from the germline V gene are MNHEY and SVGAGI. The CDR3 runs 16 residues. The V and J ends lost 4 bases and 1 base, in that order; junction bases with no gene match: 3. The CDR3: CASSSLAGGGTDTQYF. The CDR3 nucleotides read TGTGCCAGCAGTTCACTAGCGGGAGGAGGCACAGATACGCAGTATTTT.

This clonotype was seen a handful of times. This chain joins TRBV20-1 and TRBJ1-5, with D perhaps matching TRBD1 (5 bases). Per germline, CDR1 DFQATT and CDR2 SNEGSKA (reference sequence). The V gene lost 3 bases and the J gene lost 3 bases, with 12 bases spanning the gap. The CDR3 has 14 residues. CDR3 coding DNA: TGCAGTGCTAGGGATGGGGGTTCCAATCAGCCCCAGCATTTT. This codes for CSARDGGSNQPQHF.

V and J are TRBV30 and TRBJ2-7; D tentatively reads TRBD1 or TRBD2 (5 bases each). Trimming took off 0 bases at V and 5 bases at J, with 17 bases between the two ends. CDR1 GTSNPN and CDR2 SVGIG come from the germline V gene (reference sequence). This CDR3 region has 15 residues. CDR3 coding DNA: TGTGCCTGGAGTGTACTGGGGACCTTCGGGAACGAGCAGTACTTC. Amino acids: CAWSVLGTFGNEQYF.

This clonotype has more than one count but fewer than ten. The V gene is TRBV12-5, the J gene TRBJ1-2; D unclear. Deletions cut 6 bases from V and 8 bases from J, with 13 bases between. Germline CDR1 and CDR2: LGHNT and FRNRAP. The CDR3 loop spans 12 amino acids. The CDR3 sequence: CASGPRVGGYTF. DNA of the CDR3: TGTGCTAGTGGCCCTAGGGTTGGAGGCTACACCTTC.

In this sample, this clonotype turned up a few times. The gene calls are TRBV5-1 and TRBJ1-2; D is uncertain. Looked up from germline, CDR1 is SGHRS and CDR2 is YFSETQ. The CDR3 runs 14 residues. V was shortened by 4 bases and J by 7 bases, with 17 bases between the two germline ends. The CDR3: CASSRLGGDGGYTF. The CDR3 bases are TGCGCCAGCAGCAGACTGGGAGGAGATGGTGGCTACACCTTC.

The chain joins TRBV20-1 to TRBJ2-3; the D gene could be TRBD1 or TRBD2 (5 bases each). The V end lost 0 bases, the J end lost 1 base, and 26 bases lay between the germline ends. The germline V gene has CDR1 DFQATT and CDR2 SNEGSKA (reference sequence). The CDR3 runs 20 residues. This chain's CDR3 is CSARDFTDPGREVGTDTQYF. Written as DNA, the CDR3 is TGCAGTGCTAGAGATTTTACTGATCCGGGACGAGAGGTGGGCACAGATACGCAGTATTTT.

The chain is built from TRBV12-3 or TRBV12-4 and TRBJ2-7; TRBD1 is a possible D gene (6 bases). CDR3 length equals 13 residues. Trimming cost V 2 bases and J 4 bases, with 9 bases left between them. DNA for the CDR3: TGTGCCAGCAGTTTATACAGGGAGTACGAGCAGTACTTC. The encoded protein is CASSLYREYEQYF.

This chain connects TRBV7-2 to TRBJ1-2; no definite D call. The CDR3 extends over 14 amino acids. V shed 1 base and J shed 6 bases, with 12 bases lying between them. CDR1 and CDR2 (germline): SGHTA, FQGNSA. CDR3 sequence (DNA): TGTGCCAGCAGCTTAGGCAGGAGCTATAATGGCTACACCTTC. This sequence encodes CASSLGRSYNGYTF.

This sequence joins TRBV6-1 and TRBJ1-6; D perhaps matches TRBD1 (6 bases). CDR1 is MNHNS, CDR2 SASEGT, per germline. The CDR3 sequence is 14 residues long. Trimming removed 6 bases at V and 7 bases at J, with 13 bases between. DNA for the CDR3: TGTGCCAGCAGGATTCAGGGGACCAATTCACCCCTCCACTTT. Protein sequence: CASRIQGTNSPLHF.

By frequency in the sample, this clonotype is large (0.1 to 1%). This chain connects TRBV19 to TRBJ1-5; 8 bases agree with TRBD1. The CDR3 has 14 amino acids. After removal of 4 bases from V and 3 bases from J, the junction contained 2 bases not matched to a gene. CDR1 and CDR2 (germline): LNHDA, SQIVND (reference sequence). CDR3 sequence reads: CASSTDRVNQPQHF. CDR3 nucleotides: TGTGCCAGTAGTACGGACAGGGTCAATCAGCCCCAGCATTTT. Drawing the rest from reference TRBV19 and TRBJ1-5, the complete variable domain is DGGITQSPKYLFRKEGQNVTLSCEQNLNHDAMYWYRQDPGQGLRLIYYSQIVNDFQKGDIAEGYSVSREKKESFPLTVTSAQKNPTAFYLCASSTDRVNQPQHFGDGTRLSIL.

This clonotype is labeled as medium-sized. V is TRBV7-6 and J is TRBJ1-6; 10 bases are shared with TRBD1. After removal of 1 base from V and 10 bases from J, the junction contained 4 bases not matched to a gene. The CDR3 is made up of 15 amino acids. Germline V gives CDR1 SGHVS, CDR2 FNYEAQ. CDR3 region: CASSLDDRGLSPLHF. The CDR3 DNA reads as TGTGCCAGCAGCTTAGATGACAGGGGGCTATCACCCCTCCACTTT.

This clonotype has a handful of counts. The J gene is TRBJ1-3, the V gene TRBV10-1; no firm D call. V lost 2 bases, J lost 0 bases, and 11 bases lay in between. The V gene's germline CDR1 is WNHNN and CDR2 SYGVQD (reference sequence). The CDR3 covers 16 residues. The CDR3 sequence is CASSETVELSGNTIYF. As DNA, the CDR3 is TGCGCCAGCAGTGAGACAGTAGAACTCTCTGGAAACACCATATATTTT.

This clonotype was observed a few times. CDR3 loop: CASSERLAGGLGTQYF. Written as DNA, the CDR3 is TGTGCCAGCAGTGAAAGACTAGCGGGAGGTCTGGGAACGCAGTATTTT. V is TRBV6-1 and J is TRBJ2-3, with 13 bases that match TRBD2. Germline-derived CDR1 and CDR2 are MNHNS and SASEGT. This CDR3 has 16 residues. After removal of 2 bases from V and 9 bases from J, the junction contained 8 bases not matched to a gene.